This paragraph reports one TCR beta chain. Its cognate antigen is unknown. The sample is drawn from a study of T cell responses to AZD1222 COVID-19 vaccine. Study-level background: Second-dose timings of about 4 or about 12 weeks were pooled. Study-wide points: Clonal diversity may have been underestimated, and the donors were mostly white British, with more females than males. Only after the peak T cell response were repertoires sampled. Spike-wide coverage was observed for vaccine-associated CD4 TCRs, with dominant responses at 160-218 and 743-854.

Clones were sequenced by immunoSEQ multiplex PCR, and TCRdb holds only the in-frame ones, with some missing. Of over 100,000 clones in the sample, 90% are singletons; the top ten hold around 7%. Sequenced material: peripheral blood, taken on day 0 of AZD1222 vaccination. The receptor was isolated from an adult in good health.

The CDR3 loop is CASSQTPGTLANYGYTF. CDR3 DNA sequence: TGTGCCAGCAGTCAAACCCCCGGGACACTAGCTAACTATGGCTACACCTTC. V usage is TRBV6-6 and J usage is TRBJ1-2; TRBD1 is a possible D gene (6 bases). CDR1 is MNHNY and CDR2 is SVGAGI in the germline V gene (reference sequence). The length of the CDR3 is 17 residues. Trimming pared 5 bases from V and 0 bases from J, leaving 19 bases between.